This TCR beta chain was retrieved from a study of T cells in women clearing cervical HPV infection (dated by TCRdb to the late 2010s). Broadly, across the study: The cases were 25 to 30 women with histologically confirmed HPV16-related CIN3 or worse, and 2 of these cases were invasive cancers. The controls were 25 women whose single incident HPV16 infection cleared within 12 months with no development of precancer or cancer. Cases and controls were matched on year of sample collection and on age within five years. Case blood was taken at the visit when the lesion was first identified, whereas control blood was taken when infection was no longer detected. The parent cohort enrolled over 8,500 women aged 18 or older in Guanacaste, Costa Rica, in about 1993 to 1994 and followed the women for around seven years. Since HLA typing was available for only a few women, HLA type could not be ruled out as a confounder. As quality controls, five blinded duplicates were added to each group, bringing the total to about 60 samples made up of some 50 participants and about 10 replicates. Among cases, blood sampling occurred a median of around 160 days after lesion detection, with an interquartile range of about 85 to 200 days. This exploratory proof-of-principle case-control study, nested within the Guanacaste HPV Natural History Study in Costa Rica, compared TCR repertoires among women with different cervical HPV16 outcomes. Cases had a median age of approximately 35 years compared with under 40 for controls, and baseline characteristics showed no significant differences between the groups.

A word on this clone: Its antigen is currently not known. The read ends 3 residues shy of where the CDR3 ends; the end is completed using the germline J gene.

TCR beta CDR3 regions were amplified by multiplex PCR from an average of approximately 1,200 ng genomic DNA per sample using the immunoSEQ assay. The assay corrected primer bias using a complete synthetic TCR repertoire to establish an amplification baseline. Amplicons were sequenced on the Illumina platform. As for how the authors treated the data: Sequence errors were corrected by clustering with frequency ratios and a modified nearest-neighbor algorithm, and the sequences were then analyzed in the immunoSEQ Analyzer using IMGT gene definitions. At each rarefaction depth, TCR richness and evenness were averaged across 20 rarefaction repeats, and any sample with fewer sequences than the depth was left out. V, D and J gene relative abundances were compared between groups with Wilcoxon rank sum tests, applying FDR correction. In the blinded duplicates, the intraclass correlation was roughly 96% for TCR richness and averaged 76.4% across approximately 60 gene segments. As stored in TCRdb, this immuneACCESS dataset retains in-frame rearrangements with V and J assigned. A fraction of the clones does not appear; measured against another copy, unresolved V genes explain less than half of the discrepancy, and the remainder lacks a known reason. V and J calls and clone size are copied from that table; D and trimming were computed from the DNA. The sample table gives approximately 21,000 clones. The biggest ten clones account for approximately 2.4% of the sample.

What the authors observed across the whole study: T-cell numbers per sample were unknown, so richness differences could reflect varying T-cell content rather than repertoire biology. By combining richness with V gene abundances, random forest classifiers separated cases from controls with an estimated AUC of 0.83. Because of the cross-sectional design, the study could not determine whether the associations came before infection or resulted from infection, and neither effector/memory subsets nor HPV-specific T cells were isolated. TCR repertoire richness was significantly higher in CIN3+ cases than in controls across sequencing depths, while evenness did not differ. Cases had lower TRBV6-7 relative abundance than controls (0.11% versus 0.16%; Bonferroni P = 0.0008).

Trimming accounts for 5 bases at V and 3 bases at J, while the number of junction bases matched to no gene is 4. Reading the germline V gene gives CDR1 SGHVS and CDR2 FNYEAQ. Inclusive of the bounding cysteine and phenylalanine, the CDR3 is 14 residues long. Sequencing covers 33 bases of the CDR3, shown here with the frame starting at base 1. Every participant had a single incident cervical HPV16 infection, and women with prevalent HPV16 infections were excluded. Cervical HPV DNA was detected with MY09/MY11 PCR, and genotyping was done by dot-blot hybridization. Less than 19 mL of heparinized blood was centrifuged, after which the buffy coat was aliquoted, frozen at -30 degrees C, and then stored at -80 degrees C. QIAGEN kits were used to extract genomic DNA from buffy coat specimens.

This chain is built from TRBV7-6 and TRBJ2-1; the central 7 bases match TRBD2. The sample taken for sequencing was blood buffy coat. This sequence originates from a woman between 18 and 75 years old with a cervical HPV16 infection that either progressed to CIN3+ or cleared (not recorded which). The CDR3 sequence is CASSPSGGYNEQFF. The CDR3 bases that were read are TGTGCCAGCAGCCCTAGCGGAGGCTACAATGAG. Where the CDR3 stops, the reference TRBV7-6 and TRBJ2-1 genes take over; the full variable domain is GAGVSQSPRYKVTKRGQDVALRCDPISGHVSLYWYRQALGQGPEFLTYFNYEAQQDKSGLPNDRFSAERPEGSISTLTIQRTEQRDSAMYRCASSPSGGYNEQFFGPGTRLTVL.